Presented here are 2 T cell receptor beta chains from one specimen sequenced in a study of chemoradiotherapy in HPV16-positive cancers. The data were produced by immunoSEQ multiplex PCR, yet TCRdb's version contains in-frame clones alone and is incomplete. Of tens of thousands of clones listed, about nine tenths are singletons. Specimen: blood, collected from a patient who underwent chemoradiotherapy. The receptors here all came from a human donor with HPV-associated anogenital cancer.

Remarks on this clone: The junction differs from germline at one of its ends, possibly a read error. This sample also contains other DNA sequences that code for the same CDR3. J is TRBJ2-7 and V is TRBV28, with 8 bases identical to TRBD2. The CDR3 is 12 residues long. CDR1 is MDHEN and CDR2 is SYDVKM in the germline V gene. In DNA, the CDR3 is TGTGCCAGCAGTCTCGGGGGGGGCGGGGGCTTCTTC. Its protein is CASSLGGGGGFF.

The J gene is TRBJ1-3, the V gene TRBV9; 7 nucleotides agree with TRBD1. The CDR3 has 15 residues. The V and J ends lost 2 bases and 3 bases, in that order; junction bases with no gene match: 5. CDR1 and CDR2 (germline): SGDLS, YYNGEE. This chain's CDR3 is CASSVGDRVGNTIYF. The CDR3 DNA sequence: TGTGCCAGCAGCGTGGGCGACAGGGTTGGAAACACCATATATTTT.